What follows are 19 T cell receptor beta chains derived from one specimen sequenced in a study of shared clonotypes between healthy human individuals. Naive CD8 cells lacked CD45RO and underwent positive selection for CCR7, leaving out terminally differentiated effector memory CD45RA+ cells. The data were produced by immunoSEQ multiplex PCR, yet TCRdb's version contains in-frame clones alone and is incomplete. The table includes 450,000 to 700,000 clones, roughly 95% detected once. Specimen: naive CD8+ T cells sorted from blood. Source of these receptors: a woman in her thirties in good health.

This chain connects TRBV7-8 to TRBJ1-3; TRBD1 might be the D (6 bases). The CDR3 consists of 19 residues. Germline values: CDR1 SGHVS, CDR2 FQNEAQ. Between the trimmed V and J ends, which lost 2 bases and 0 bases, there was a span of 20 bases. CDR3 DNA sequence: TGTGCCAGCAGCTTAAATCGAGTTAGGACAGCCCGCTCTGGAAACACCATATATTTT. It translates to CASSLNRVRTARSGNTIYF.

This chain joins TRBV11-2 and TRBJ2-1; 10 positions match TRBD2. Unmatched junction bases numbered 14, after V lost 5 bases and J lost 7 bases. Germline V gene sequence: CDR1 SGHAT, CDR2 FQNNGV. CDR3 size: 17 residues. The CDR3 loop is CASSPIVSGRPGNEQFF. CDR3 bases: TGTGCCAGCAGCCCGATTGTTAGCGGGAGGCCGGGGAATGAGCAGTTCTTC.

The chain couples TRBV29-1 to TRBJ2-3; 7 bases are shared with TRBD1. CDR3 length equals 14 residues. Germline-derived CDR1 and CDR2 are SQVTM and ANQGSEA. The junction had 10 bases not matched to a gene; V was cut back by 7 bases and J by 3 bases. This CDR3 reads CSAERGGVTDTQYF. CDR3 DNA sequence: TGCAGCGCTGAGCGAGGGGGCGTGACAGATACGCAGTATTTT.

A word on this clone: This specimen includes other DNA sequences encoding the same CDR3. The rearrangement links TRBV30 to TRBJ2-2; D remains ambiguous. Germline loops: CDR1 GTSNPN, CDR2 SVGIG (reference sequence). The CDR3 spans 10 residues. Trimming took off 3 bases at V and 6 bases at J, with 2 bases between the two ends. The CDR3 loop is CAWSAGELFF. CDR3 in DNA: TGTGCCTGGAGCGCCGGGGAGCTGTTTTTT. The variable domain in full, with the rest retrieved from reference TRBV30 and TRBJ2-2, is SQTIHQWPATLVQPVGSPLSLECTVEGTSNPNLYWYRQAAGRGLQLLFYSVGIGQISSEVPQNLSASRPQDRQFILSSKKLLLSDSGFYLCAWSAGELFFGEGSRLTVL.

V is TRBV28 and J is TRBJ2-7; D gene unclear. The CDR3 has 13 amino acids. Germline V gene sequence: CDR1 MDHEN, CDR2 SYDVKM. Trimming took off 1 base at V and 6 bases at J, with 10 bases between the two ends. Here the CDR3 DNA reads TGTGCCAGCAGTTTATTTCGAGGCCGCGAGCAGTACTTC. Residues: CASSLFRGREQYF.

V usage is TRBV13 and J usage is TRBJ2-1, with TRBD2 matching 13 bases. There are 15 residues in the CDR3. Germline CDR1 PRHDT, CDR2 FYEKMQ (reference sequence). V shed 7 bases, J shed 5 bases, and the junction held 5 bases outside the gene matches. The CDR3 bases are TGTGCCAGCACCCAACTAGCGGGAGGGGACAATGAGCAGTTCTTC. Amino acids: CASTQLAGGDNEQFF.

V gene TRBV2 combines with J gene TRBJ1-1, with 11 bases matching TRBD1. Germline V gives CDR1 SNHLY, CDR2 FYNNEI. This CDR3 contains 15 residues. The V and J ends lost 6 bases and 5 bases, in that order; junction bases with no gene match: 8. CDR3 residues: CASRAGTGGGTEAFF. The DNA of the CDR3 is TGTGCCAGCAGGGCCGGGACAGGGGGAGGAACTGAAGCTTTCTTT.

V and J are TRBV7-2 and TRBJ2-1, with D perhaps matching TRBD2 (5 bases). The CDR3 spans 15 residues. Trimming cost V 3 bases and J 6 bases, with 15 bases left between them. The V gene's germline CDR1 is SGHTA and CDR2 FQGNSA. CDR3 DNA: TGTGCCAGCAGCTTGATTGTGGGAGCTCCCAATGAGCAGTTCTTC. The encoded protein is CASSLIVGAPNEQFF.

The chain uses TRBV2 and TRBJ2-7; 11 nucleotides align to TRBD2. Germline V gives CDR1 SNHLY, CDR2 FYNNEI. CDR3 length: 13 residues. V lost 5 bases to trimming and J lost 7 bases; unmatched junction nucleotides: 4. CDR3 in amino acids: CASSQGLADEQYF. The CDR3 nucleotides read TGTGCCAGCAGTCAGGGACTAGCGGATGAGCAGTACTTC.

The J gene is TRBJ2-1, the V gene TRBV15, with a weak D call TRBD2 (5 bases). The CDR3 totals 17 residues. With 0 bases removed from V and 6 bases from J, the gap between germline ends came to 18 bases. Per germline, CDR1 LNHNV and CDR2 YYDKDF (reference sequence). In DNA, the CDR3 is TGTGCCACCAGCAGAGATCTGTCTAGCTGGGGTTCCAATGAGCAGTTCTTC. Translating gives CATSRDLSSWGSNEQFF.

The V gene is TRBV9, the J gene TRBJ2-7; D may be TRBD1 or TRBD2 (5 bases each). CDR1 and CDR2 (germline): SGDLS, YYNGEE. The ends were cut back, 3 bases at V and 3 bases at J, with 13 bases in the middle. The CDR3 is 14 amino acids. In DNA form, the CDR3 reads TGTGCCAGCAGCGCCGGGGACCAGATCTACGAGCAGTACTTC. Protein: CASSAGDQIYEQYF. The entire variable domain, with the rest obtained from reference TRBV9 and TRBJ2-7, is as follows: DSGVTQTPKHLITATGQRVTLRCSPRSGDLSVYWYQQSLDQGLQFLIQYYNGEERAKGNILERFSAQQFPDLHSELNLSSLELGDSALYFCASSAGDQIYEQYFGPGTRLTVT.

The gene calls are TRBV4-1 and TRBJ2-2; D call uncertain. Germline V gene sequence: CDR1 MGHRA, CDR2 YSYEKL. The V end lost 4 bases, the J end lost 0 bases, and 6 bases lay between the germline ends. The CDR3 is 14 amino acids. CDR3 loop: CASSLTPNTGELFF. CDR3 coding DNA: TGCGCCAGCAGCCTCACACCGAACACCGGGGAGCTGTTTTTT.

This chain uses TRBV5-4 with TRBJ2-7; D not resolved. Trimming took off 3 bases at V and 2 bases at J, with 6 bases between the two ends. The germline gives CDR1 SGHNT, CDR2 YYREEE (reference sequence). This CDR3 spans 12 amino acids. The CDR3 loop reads CASSWNAYEQYF. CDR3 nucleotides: TGTGCCAGCAGCTGGAATGCCTACGAGCAGTACTTC.

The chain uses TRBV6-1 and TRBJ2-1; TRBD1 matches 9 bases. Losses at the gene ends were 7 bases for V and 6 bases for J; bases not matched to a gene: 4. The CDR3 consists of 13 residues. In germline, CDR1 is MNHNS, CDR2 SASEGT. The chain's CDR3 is CASKGTGPNEQFF. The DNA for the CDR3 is TGTGCCAGCAAAGGGACAGGGCCCAATGAGCAGTTCTTC.

Here the CDR3 reads CASSAATDQATNEKLFF. The CDR3 DNA follows: TGTGCCAGCAGCGCAGCGACAGACCAAGCAACTAATGAAAAACTGTTTTTT. The chain uses TRBV9 and TRBJ1-4; TRBD1 is a possible D gene (5 bases). In germline, CDR1 is SGDLS, CDR2 YYNGEE. The CDR3 is 17 amino acids. Trimming pared 3 bases from V and 0 bases from J, leaving 15 bases between. Supplemented by reference TRBV9 and TRBJ1-4, the full variable domain reads DSGVTQTPKHLITATGQRVTLRCSPRSGDLSVYWYQQSLDQGLQFLIQYYNGEERAKGNILERFSAQQFPDLHSELNLSSLELGDSALYFCASSAATDQATNEKLFFGSGTQLSVL.

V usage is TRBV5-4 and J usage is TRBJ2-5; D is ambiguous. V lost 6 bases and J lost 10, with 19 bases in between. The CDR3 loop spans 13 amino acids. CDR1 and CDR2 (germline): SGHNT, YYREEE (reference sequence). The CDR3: CASTPPDVSDQYF. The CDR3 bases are TGTGCCAGCACACCACCGGACGTCTCAGACCAGTACTTC.

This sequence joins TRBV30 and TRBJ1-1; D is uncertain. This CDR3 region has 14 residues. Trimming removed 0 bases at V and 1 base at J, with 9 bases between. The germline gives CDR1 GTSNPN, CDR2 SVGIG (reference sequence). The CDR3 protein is CAWSVQGENTEAFF. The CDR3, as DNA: TGTGCCTGGAGTGTACAAGGAGAGAACACTGAAGCTTTCTTT.

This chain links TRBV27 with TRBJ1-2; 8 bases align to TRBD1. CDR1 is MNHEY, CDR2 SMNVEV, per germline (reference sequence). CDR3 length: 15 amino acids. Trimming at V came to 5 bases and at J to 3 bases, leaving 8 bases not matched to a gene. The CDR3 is CASSANPTGDYGYTF. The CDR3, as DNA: TGTGCCAGCAGTGCCAATCCGACAGGGGACTATGGCTACACCTTC.

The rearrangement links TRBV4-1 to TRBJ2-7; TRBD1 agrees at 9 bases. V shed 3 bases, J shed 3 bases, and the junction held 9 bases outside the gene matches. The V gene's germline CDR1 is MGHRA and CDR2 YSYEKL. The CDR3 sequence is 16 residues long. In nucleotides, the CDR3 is TGCGCCAGCAGCCATCCCCGGACAGGGGCTATCTACGAGCAGTACTTC. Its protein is CASSHPRTGAIYEQYF.